This TCR beta chain was sequenced in a study of blood T cells in healthy people across ages. Study summary: The template switching approach captured approximately one barcoded beta molecule for every two T cells. Study-level findings and limits: Roughly linear declines in TCR beta diversity per million T cells occurred with age. The study could not conclusively compare naive and antigen-experienced cells, given its unsorted PBMCs. Naive CD4+ cells and diversity were both higher in long-lived donors than in aged donors.

Turning to this clonotype: The antigen is unknown.

For the second PCR, which ran for roughly 6 to 11 cycles, a sample-barcoded 5' primer and a J-beta primer mix were used. TCRdb analysed the 5' RACE reads with MiXCR anew, one entry per CDR3 protein. This table has about 1,400,000 distinct CDR3 sequences, around two fifths appearing once. Germline V CDR1 and CDR2: MNHEY, SMNVEV (reference sequence). The CDR3 sequence is 13 residues long. V gave up 4 bases and J gave up 0 bases, with 7 bases separating them. The sequence derives from a woman between 18 and 29 years old in good health. The source material was blood. This chain uses TRBV27 with TRBJ2-7; no firm D call. The chain's CDR3 is CASSSSHSYEQYF. The CDR3 bases are TGTGCCAGCAGTTCCTCCCACTCCTACGAGCAGTACTTC.